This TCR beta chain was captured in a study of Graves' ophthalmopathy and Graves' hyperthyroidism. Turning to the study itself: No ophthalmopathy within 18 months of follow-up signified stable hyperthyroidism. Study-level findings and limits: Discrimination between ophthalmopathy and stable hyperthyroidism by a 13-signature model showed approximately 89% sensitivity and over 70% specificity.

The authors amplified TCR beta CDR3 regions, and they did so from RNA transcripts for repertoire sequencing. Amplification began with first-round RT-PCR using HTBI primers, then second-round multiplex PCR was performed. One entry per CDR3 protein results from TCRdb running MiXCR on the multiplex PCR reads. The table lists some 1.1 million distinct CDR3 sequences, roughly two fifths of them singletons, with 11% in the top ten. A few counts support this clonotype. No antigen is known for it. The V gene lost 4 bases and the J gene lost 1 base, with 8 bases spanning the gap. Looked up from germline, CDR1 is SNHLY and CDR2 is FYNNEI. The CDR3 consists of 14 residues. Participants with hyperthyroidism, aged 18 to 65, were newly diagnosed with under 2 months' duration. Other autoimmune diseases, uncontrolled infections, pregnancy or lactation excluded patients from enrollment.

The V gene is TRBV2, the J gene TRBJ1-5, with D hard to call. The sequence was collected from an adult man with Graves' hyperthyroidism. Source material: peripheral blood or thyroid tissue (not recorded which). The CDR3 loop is CASSATSSNQPQHF. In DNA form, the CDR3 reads TGTGCCAGCAGTGCCACGAGCAGCAATCAGCCCCAGCATTTT.